These 25 T cell receptor delta chains were sequenced from one sample in a study of Vδ1+ human thymocytes. Whole-study results and caveats: Thymic TRG and TRD repertoires appeared highly polyclonal.

Sequences come from RNA converted to cDNA by reverse transcription. CDR3 amplicons came from multiplex PCR with pooled V-gene forward and constant-region reverse primers. TCRdb made new clone calls on the multiplex PCR reads using CATT. The sample includes about 75,000 delta-chain clones, around 30% of them seen just once. The antigens of these receptors remain unknown. Material for sequencing was Vdelta1+ gamma-delta thymocytes from the thymus. Stated subset: FACS-sorted CD3+ TCRalphabeta- TCRVdelta1+ TCRVdelta2- thymocytes. These TCRs come from a boy under two years old who had congenital heart surgery.

Concerning this clone itself: Sequence at one end of the junction differs from germline and may be a read error. This rearrangement joins TRDV1 to TRDJ1, with a tentative D call TRDD3 (6 bases). From germline, CDR1 is TSWWSYY and CDR2 QGS. CDR3 length equals 22 residues. CDR3 sequence reads: CAPGELCCRFYELFPCTDKLIF. CDR3 bases: TGTGCTCCTGGGGAGCTTTGCTGCCGGTTTTATGAGTTATTTCCCTGCACCGATAAACTCATCTTT.

The rearrangement uses TRDV1 and TRDJ1, with 12 bases matching TRDD3. The V and J ends lost 3 bases and 1 base, in that order; junction bases with no gene match: 18. The CDR3 has 21 residues. Germline V gene lookup returns CDR1 TSWWSYY and CDR2 QGS. The CDR3 loop reads CALGEPIPYWGILQVTDKLIF. The CDR3 DNA reads as TGTGCTCTTGGGGAGCCCATCCCGTACTGGGGGATACTGCAAGTCACCGATAAACTCATCTTT.

This clone is medium-sized (0.01 to 0.1%) by share. This specimen includes other DNA sequences encoding the same CDR3. V and J are TRDV2 and TRDJ2; TRDD3 matches at 10 bases. With V trimmed by 6 bases and J by 4 bases, 16 bases remained unmatched. The germline CDR1 and CDR2 sequences are GEAIGNYY and EKD. The CDR3 sequence is 18 residues long. The CDR3 DNA reads TGTGCCTGTCACATACTGGGGGATTCGGTTACGGCGACAGCACAACTCTTCTTT. Its protein product is CACHILGDSVTATAQLFF.

This clone has just a few counts. V gene TRDV1 combines with J gene TRDJ1; D might be TRDD3 (7 bases). Germline V gene sequence: CDR1 TSWWSYY, CDR2 QGS. There are 16 residues in the CDR3. The ends were cut back, 2 bases at V and 7 bases at J, with 20 bases in the middle. In nucleotides, the CDR3 is TGTGCTCTTGGGGAAGCTCCTACAGATACTGGGGCTAAACTCATCTTT. The encoded protein is CALGEAPTDTGAKLIF.

This chain links TRDV1 with TRDJ1, with D perhaps TRDD2 (5 bases). Deletions cut 5 bases from V and 0 bases from J, with 28 bases between. Germline values: CDR1 TSWWSYY, CDR2 QGS. The CDR3 has 20 amino acids. The CDR3 bases are TGTGCTCTTGGGACAACCAAAGGGCGTTCCTGGACCGGTTACACCGATAAACTCATCTTT. It translates to CALGTTKGRSWTGYTDKLIF.

The genes are TRDV1 and TRDJ1, with TRDD3 matching 9 bases. This CDR3 has 15 amino acids. Germline CDR1 and CDR2: TSWWSYY and QGS. V shed 3 bases and J 0 bases; nucleotides not matched to a gene: 2. The CDR3 sequence is CALGDAGGYTDKLIF. CDR3 DNA: TGTGCTCTTGGGGACGCTGGGGGATACACCGATAAACTCATCTTT.

This clone was recorded a few times. V gene TRDV1 combines with J gene TRDJ1, with TRDD3 matching 11 bases. Losses at the gene ends were 0 bases for V and 4 bases for J; bases not matched to a gene: 25. The CDR3 spans 23 residues. Per germline, CDR1 TSWWSYY and CDR2 QGS. The CDR3 nucleotides read TGTGCTCTTGGGGAACTCGAAATTCTTTCAGCTCCTCCCGCTACTGGGGGATACGATAAACTCATCTTT. Translating gives CALGELEILSAPPATGGYDKLIF.

This chain joins TRDV1 and TRDJ1; 11 nucleotides match TRDD3. CDR3 length: 23 residues. CDR1 and CDR2 from the germline V gene are TSWWSYY and QGS. The V segment lost 2 bases and the J segment 7 bases; nucleotides outside the gene matches: 30. The CDR3 here is CALGETVPSLPLLGDNSFGKLIF. The CDR3, as DNA: TGTGCTCTTGGGGAAACGGTGCCTTCCCTTCCCCTACTGGGGGATAACAGTTTCGGTAAACTCATCTTT.

This chain links TRDV1 with TRDJ1; 11 positions match TRDD3. CDR1 TSWWSYY and CDR2 QGS come from the germline V gene. The J segment lost 6 bases and the V segment lost 0 bases, leaving 15 bases of the junction unmatched. The CDR3 covers 19 residues. This CDR3 is CALGELNPPTYWGINKLIF. In DNA form, the CDR3 reads TGTGCTCTTGGGGAACTCAACCCTCCTACGTACTGGGGGATAAATAAACTCATCTTT.

This clone was observed a few times. The chain couples TRDV1 to TRDJ1, with D tentatively TRDD2 (5 bases). Trimming took off 4 bases at V and 0 bases at J, with 30 bases between the two ends. CDR1 TSWWSYY and CDR2 QGS come from the germline V gene. The CDR3 runs 21 residues. CDR3 residues: CALGVPSRSSPRVSDTDKLIF. The CDR3 DNA is TGTGCTCTTGGGGTACCCAGCCGTTCTTCCCCCCGTGTCTCCGACACCGATAAACTCATCTTT.

This sequence joins TRDV1 and TRDJ1, with 10 bases fitting TRDD3. CDR3 size: 20 residues. V lost 4 bases and J lost 0; bases outside the gene matches: 17. Germline V CDR1 and CDR2: TSWWSYY, QGS. The CDR3 loop reads CALGGKGPSTGGSNTDKLIF. Written as DNA, the CDR3 is TGTGCTCTTGGGGGAAAGGGCCCCTCTACTGGGGGATCTAACACCGATAAACTCATCTTT.

The chain carries TRDV1 and TRDJ1; D might be TRDD3 (7 bases). Germline-derived CDR1 and CDR2 are TSWWSYY and QGS. V lost 2 bases and J lost 1, with 32 bases in between. CDR3 length: 22 residues. The DNA of the CDR3 is TGTGCTCTTGGGGAAAAGGTCCTACGGTGTTGGGGGAAGAAAGTGGGCACCGATAAACTCATCTTT. Translating gives CALGEKVLRCWGKKVGTDKLIF.

This clone has more than one count but fewer than ten. The chain has TRDV1 and TRDJ1; the D gene is possibly TRDD3 (6 bases). Trimming removed 2 bases from V and 0 bases from J, with 34 bases in between. Germline CDR1 reads TSWWSYY; CDR2 reads QGS. This CDR3 is built from 23 residues. The DNA for the CDR3 is TGTGCTCTTGGGGAAACGGAGCATTCCCTACGCGTACTGGGTCGGGGATACACCGATAAACTCATCTTT. Amino acid sequence: CALGETEHSLRVLGRGYTDKLIF.

This clone came up a few times. V and J are TRDV1 and TRDJ1; 13 bases align to TRDD3. The junction had 23 bases not matched to a gene; V was cut back by 5 bases and J by 2 bases. The germline V gene has CDR1 TSWWSYY and CDR2 QGS. There are 22 residues in the CDR3. In DNA form, the CDR3 reads TGTGCTCTTGGGCAATATTCCTACCCCGTCCTTACTGGGGGATACGGGACCGATAAACTCATCTTT. Translated, it gives CALGQYSYPVLTGGYGTDKLIF.

The J gene is TRDJ1, the V gene TRDV1, with TRDD3 as a possible D gene (8 bases). The CDR3 is 19 amino acids. Germline CDR1 reads TSWWSYY; CDR2 reads QGS. V was trimmed by 3 bases and J by 0 bases, leaving 23 bases between them. CDR3: CALGDFSYVTGGYTDKLIF. As DNA, the CDR3 is TGTGCTCTTGGGGATTTTTCCTACGTGACTGGGGGGTACACCGATAAACTCATCTTT.

This clone has a handful of counts. The V gene is TRDV1, the J gene TRDJ1; TRDD3 aligns across 9 bases. CDR3 size: 19 residues. Germline assignment: CDR1 TSWWSYY and CDR2 QGS. With 3 bases clipped from V and 2 bases from J, the junction kept 16 bases outside the gene matches. CDR3 amino acids: CALGDGSFPGGYSTDKLIF. The CDR3 region has the DNA TGTGCTCTTGGGGACGGATCCTTCCCAGGGGGATACTCTACCGATAAACTCATCTTT.

As concerns this clone: The sample contains more than one DNA sequence encoding this CDR3. The chain carries TRDV1 and TRDJ1; D may be TRDD3 (5 bases). This CDR3 region has 18 residues. Between the trimmed V and J ends, which lost 0 bases and 7 bases, there was a span of 24 bases. Per germline, CDR1 TSWWSYY and CDR2 QGS. CDR3 protein: CALGELRRIGLNRGKLIF. DNA for the CDR3: TGTGCTCTTGGGGAACTAAGGCGGATAGGCCTTAACCGGGGTAAACTCATCTTT.

The rearrangement uses TRDV1 and TRDJ1; D is undetermined. The CDR3 totals 15 residues. Germline-derived CDR1 and CDR2 are TSWWSYY and QGS. Between the trimmed V and J ends, which lost 0 bases and 5 bases, there was a span of 13 bases. CDR3 sequence (DNA): TGTGCTCTTGGGGAACTAAGCCGTAACCCAGATAAACTCATCTTT. It is translated as CALGELSRNPDKLIF.

The V gene is TRDV1, the J gene TRDJ1, with D perhaps matching TRDD3 (6 bases). The V end lost 0 bases, the J end lost 0 bases, and 32 bases lay between the germline ends. CDR3 length: 23 amino acids. Per the germline V gene, CDR1 is TSWWSYY and CDR2 is QGS. The CDR3 region has the DNA TGTGCTCTTGGGGAACTAGAACCGTCCTCCGCTGAGGTGGGGGGCCCGTACACCGATAAACTCATCTTT. Amino acid sequence: CALGELEPSSAEVGGPYTDKLIF.

This clone was seen more than once but under ten times. The chain uses TRDV1 and TRDJ1; 13 nucleotides agree with TRDD3. The CDR3 consists of 18 residues. CDR1 TSWWSYY and CDR2 QGS come from the germline V gene. The V gene end was trimmed by 4 bases and the J gene end by 1 base; junction bases not matched to a gene: 9. In DNA, the CDR3 is TGTGCTCTTGGGGCACGGCTGACTGGGGGATACGCCACCGATAAACTCATCTTT. Amino acids: CALGARLTGGYATDKLIF.

This clone was seen a handful of times. The rearrangement joins TRDV1 to TRDJ1, with 12 bases aligning to TRDD3. V lost 0 bases to trimming and J lost 3 bases; unmatched junction nucleotides: 23. Germline-derived CDR1 and CDR2 are TSWWSYY and QGS. The CDR3 has 23 residues. CDR3 DNA: TGTGCTCTTGGGGAACTGGGAGGAGTTTACTGGGGGATACAGGAAGACGTGGCCGATAAACTCATCTTT. Amino acid sequence: CALGELGGVYWGIQEDVADKLIF.

This clone showed up just a few times. This chain joins TRDV1 and TRDJ1; 12 positions agree with TRDD3. The germline gives CDR1 TSWWSYY, CDR2 QGS. After removal of 0 bases from V and 3 bases from J, the junction contained 8 bases not matched to a gene. This CDR3 contains 18 residues. The CDR3 DNA sequence: TGTGCTCTTGGGGAACTTTCTATACTGGGGGATACTCCCGATAAACTCATCTTT. Amino acid sequence: CALGELSILGDTPDKLIF.

This clone was detected only a few times. The chain couples TRDV2 to TRDJ3; 12 bases line up with TRDD3. Germline V gene data show CDR1 as GEAIGNYY and CDR2 as EKD. The CDR3 contains 20 residues. Losses at the gene ends were 3 bases for V and 0 bases for J; bases not matched to a gene: 8. CDR3 bases: TGTGCCTGTGACCAGTACTGGGGGATACCCAGCTCCTGGGACACCCGACAGATGTTTTTC. As protein: CACDQYWGIPSSWDTRQMFF.

This clone was found once. A read error may explain this, as a much larger clone is one base away. The chain recombines TRDV2 with TRDJ1, with 13 bases matching TRDD3. CDR1 is GEAIGNYY, CDR2 EKD, per germline. Trimming cost V 5 bases and J 0 bases; bases outside gene matches: 11. The CDR3 sequence is 18 residues long. CDR3 protein: CACASRTGGYEDTDKLIF. The CDR3 DNA is TGTGCCTGTGCCTCCCGTACTGGGGGATACGAAGACACCGATAAACTCATCTTT.

The chain joins TRDV1 to TRDJ1; D might be TRDD3 (7 bases). Germline loops: CDR1 TSWWSYY, CDR2 QGS. V was trimmed by 1 base and J by 0 bases, leaving 24 bases between them. The CDR3 loop spans 20 amino acids. The CDR3, as DNA: TGTGCTCTTGGGGAACGGGTCCTACGGTGGGGGACCGGGTACACCGATAAACTCATCTTT. Protein product: CALGERVLRWGTGYTDKLIF.